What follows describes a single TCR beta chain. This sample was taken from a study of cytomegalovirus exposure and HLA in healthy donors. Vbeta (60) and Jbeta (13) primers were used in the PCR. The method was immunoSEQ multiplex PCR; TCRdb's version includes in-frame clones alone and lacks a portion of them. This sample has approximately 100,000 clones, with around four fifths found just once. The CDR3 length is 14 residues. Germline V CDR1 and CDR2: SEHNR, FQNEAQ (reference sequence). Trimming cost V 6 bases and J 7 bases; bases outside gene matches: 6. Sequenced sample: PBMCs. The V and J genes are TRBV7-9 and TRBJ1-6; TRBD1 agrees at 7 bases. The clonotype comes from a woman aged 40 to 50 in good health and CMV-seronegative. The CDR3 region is CASSLGQQNSPLHF. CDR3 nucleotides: TGTGCCAGCAGTTTGGGACAGCAGAATTCACCCCTCCACTTT.